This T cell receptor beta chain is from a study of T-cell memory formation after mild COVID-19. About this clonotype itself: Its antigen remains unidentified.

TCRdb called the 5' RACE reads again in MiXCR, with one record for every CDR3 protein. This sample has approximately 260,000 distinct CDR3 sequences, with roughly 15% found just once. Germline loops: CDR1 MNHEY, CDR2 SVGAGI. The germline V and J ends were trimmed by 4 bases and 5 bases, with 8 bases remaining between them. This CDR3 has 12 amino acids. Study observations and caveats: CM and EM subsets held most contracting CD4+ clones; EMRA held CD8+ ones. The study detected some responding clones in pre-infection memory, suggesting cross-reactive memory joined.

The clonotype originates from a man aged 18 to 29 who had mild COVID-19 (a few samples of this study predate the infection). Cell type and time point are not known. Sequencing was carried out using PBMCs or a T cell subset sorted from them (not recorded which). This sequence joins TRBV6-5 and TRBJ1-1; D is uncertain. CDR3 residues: CASSSGWTEAFF. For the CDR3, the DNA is TGTGCCAGCAGTTCGGGATGGACTGAAGCTTTCTTT.